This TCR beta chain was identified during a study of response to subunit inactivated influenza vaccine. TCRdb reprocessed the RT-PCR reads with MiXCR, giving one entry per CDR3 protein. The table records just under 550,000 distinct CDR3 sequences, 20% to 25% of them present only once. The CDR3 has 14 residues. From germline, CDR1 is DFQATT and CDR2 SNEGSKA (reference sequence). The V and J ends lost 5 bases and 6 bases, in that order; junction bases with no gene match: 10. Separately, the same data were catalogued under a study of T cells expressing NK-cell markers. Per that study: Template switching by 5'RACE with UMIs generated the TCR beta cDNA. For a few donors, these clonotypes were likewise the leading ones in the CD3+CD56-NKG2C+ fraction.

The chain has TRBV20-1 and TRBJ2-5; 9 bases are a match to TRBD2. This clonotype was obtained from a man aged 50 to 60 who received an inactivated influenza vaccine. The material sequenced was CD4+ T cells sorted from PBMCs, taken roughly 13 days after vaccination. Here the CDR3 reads CSAPPRGGRKTQYF. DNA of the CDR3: TGCAGTGCTCCCCCGCGGGGGGGCAGAAAGACCCAGTACTTC.